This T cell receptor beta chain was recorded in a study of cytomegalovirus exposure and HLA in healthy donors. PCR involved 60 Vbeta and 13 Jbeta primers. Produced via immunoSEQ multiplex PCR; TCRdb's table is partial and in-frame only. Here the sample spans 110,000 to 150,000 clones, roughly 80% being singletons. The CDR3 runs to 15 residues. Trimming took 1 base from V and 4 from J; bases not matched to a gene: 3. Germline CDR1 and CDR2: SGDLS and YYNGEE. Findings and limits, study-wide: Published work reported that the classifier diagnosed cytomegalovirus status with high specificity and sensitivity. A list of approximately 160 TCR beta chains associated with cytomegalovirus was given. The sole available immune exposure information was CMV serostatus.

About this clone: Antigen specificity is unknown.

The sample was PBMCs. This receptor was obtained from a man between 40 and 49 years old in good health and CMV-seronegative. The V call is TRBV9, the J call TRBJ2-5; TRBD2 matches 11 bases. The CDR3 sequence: CASSVIAGGRETQYF. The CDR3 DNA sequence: TGTGCCAGCAGCGTAATAGCGGGGGGGCGAGAGACCCAGTACTTC.